This passage covers 5 T cell receptor beta chains from one sample sequenced in a study of neoadjuvant anti-PD-1 for oral cavity cancer. Some clones are missing from TCRdb's copy, which holds only in-frame ones; the method was immunoSEQ multiplex PCR. Among tens of thousands of clones listed, around 80% were seen once. The sequenced sample was PBMCs, obtained before nivolumab (anti-PD-1) treatment. These receptor sequences come from a person aged 35 to 85 with oral cavity squamous cell carcinoma.

V and J are TRBV4-2 and TRBJ2-2; 16 nucleotides align to TRBD2. The length of the CDR3 is 18 residues. CDR1 LGHNA and CDR2 YNFKEQ come from the germline V gene. Trimming at V came to 4 bases and at J to 5 bases, leaving 7 bases not matched to a gene. CDR3 in DNA: TGTGCCAGCAGCCGTGTCGGGACTAGCGGGAGGGCAACCGGGGAGCTGTTTTTT. This codes for CASSRVGTSGRATGELFF.

The chain is built from TRBV10-3 and TRBJ1-1, with D hard to call. The CDR3 totals 13 residues. Germline lookup yields CDR1 ENHRY and CDR2 SYGVKD. V was shortened by 3 bases and J by 4 bases, with 9 bases between the two germline ends. The CDR3 DNA sequence: TGTGCCATCAGTGAAAGGGATATCACTGAAGCTTTCTTT. Residues: CAISERDITEAFF.

The chain is built from TRBV6-1 and TRBJ1-5; D remains unclear. Germline-derived CDR1 and CDR2 are MNHNS and SASEGT. Trimming stripped 0 bases from V and 0 bases from J, with 12 bases between. The CDR3 loop spans 17 amino acids. The CDR3 loop is CASSEAVGITSNQPQHF. The CDR3 region has the DNA TGTGCCAGCAGTGAAGCGGTTGGTATAACTAGCAATCAGCCCCAGCATTTT.

In its sample, this clone was seen a few times. The V gene is TRBV5-4, the J gene TRBJ2-2, with D tentatively TRBD1 (6 bases). This CDR3 region has 14 residues. Germline V lookup: CDR1 SGHNT, CDR2 YYREEE (reference sequence). V was cut by 4 bases and J by 1 base, with 8 bases left in between. CDR3 in amino acids: CASSVDRNTGELFF. In DNA form, the CDR3 reads TGTGCCAGCAGCGTGGACAGGAACACCGGGGAGCTGTTTTTT.

The chain combines TRBV6-5 with TRBJ1-1; D gene ambiguous. Germline CDR1 MNHEY, CDR2 SVGAGI. V was cut by 2 bases and J by 1 base, with 11 bases left in between. The length of the CDR3 is 15 residues. The CDR3 spells CASSYGGFGNTEAFF. The CDR3 DNA is TGTGCCAGCAGTTACGGAGGGTTTGGGAACACTGAAGCTTTCTTT.